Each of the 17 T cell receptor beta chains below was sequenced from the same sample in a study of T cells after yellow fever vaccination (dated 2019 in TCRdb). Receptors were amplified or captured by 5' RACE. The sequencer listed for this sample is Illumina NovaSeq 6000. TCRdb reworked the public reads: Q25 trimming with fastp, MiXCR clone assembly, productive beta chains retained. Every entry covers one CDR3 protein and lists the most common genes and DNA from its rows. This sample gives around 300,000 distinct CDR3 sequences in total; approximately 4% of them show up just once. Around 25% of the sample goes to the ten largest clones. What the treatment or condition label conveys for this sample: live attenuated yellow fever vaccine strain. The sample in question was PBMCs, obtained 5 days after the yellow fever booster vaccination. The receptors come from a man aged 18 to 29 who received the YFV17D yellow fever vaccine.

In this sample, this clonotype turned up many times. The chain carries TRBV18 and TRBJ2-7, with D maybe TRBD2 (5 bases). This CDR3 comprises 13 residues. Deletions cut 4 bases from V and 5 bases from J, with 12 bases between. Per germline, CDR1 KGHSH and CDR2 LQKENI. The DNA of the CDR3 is TGTGCCAGCTCACTGGACGTCGGGGACGAGCAGTACTTC. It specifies CASSLDVGDEQYF.

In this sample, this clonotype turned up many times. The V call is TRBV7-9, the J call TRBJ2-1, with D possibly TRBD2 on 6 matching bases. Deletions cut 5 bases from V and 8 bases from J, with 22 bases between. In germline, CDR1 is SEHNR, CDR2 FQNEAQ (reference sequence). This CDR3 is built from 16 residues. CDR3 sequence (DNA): TGTGCCAGCAGCAGAACCGGGACTTGGTCGACCGATGAGCAGTTCTTC. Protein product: CASSRTGTWSTDEQFF.

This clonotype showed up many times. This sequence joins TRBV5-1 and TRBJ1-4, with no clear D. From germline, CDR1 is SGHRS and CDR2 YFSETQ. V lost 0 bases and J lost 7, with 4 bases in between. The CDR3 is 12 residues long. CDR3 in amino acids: CASSLDREKLFF. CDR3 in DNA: TGCGCCAGCAGCTTGGATCGTGAAAAACTGTTTTTT.

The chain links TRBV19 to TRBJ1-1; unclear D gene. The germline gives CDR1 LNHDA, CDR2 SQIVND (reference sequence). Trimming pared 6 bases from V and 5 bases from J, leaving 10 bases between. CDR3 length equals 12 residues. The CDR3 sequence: CASRVGRTEAFF. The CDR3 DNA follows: TGTGCCAGTAGAGTAGGGCGGACTGAAGCTTTCTTT.

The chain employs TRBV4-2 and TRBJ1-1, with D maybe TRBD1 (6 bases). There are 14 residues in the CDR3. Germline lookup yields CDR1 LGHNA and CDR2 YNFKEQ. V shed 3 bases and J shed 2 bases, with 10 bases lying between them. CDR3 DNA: TGTGCCAGCAGCCAGTTACAGGGAAACACTGAAGCTTTCTTT. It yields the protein CASSQLQGNTEAFF.

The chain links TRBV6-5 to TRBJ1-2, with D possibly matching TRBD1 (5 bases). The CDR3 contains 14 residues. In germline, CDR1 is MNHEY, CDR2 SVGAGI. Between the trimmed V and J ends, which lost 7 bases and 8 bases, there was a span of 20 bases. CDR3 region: CASTSSPDTRGYTF. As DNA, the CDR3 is TGTGCCAGCACTTCAAGCCCGGACACCCGGGGCTACACCTTC.

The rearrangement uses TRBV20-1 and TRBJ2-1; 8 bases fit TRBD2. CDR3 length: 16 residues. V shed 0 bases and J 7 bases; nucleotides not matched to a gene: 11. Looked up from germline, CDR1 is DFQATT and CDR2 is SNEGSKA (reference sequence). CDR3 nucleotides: TGCAGTGCTAGAGATTCCCAGGGAACGGGAGGGAATGAGCAGTTCTTC. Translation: CSARDSQGTGGNEQFF.

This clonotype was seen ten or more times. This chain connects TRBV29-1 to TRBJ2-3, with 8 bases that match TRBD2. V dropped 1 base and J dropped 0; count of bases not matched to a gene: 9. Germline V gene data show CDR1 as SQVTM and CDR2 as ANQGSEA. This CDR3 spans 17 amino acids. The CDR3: CSVEVWSGGQSTDTQYF. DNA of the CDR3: TGCAGCGTTGAAGTCTGGAGCGGGGGCCAAAGCACAGATACGCAGTATTTT.

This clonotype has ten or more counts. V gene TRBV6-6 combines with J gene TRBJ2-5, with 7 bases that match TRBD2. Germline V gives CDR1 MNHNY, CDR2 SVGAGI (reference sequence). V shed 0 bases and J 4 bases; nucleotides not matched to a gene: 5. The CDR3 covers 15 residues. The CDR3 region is CASSYSRRGRETQYF. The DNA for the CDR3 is TGTGCCAGCAGTTACTCTAGGCGGGGGAGAGAGACCCAGTACTTC.

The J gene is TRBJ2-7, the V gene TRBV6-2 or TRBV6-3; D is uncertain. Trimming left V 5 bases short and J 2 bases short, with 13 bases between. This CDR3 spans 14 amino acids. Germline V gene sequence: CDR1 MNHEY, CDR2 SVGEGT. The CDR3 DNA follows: TGTGCCAGCAGTAACGGGCAAAGAACCTACGAGCAGTACGTC. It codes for CASSNGQRTYEQYV.

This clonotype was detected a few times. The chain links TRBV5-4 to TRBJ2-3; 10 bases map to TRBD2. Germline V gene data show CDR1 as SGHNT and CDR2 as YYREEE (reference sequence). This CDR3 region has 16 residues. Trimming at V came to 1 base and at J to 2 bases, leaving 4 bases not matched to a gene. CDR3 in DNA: TGTGCCAGCAGCTTGCACCTAGCGGGGGCCACAGATACGCAGTATTTT. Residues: CASSLHLAGATDTQYF.

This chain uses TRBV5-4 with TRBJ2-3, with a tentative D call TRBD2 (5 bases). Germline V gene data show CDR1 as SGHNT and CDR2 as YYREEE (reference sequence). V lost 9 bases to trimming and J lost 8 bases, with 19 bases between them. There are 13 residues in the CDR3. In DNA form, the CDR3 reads TGTGCCACTACGGATTTGCGGGTTGGTACGCAGTATTTT. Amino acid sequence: CATTDLRVGTQYF.

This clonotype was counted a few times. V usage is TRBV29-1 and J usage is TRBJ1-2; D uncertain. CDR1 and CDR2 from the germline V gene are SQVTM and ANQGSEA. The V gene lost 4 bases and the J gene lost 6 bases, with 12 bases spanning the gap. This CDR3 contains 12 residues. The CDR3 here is CSVVEGYDGYTF. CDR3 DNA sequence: TGCAGCGTTGTAGAAGGGTATGATGGCTACACCTTC.

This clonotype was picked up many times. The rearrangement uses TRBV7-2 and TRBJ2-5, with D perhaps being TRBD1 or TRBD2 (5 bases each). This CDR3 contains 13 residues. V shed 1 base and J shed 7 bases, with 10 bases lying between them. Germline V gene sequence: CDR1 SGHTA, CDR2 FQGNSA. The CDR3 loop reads CASSLVTRGTQYF. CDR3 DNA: TGTGCCAGCAGCTTAGTCACGAGGGGGACCCAGTACTTC.

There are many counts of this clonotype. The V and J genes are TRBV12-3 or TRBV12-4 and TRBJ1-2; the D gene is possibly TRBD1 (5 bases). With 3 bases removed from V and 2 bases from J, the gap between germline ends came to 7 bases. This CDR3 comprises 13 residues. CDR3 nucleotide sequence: TGTGCCAGCAGTTTGCGGGGGAACTATGGCTACACCTTC. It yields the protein CASSLRGNYGYTF.

DNA for the CDR3: TGTGCCTCAGAGGGAGGGTCTGGAAACACCATATATTTT. Encoded protein: CASEGGSGNTIYF. The V and J genes are TRBV7-2 and TRBJ1-3; D uncertain. Germline CDR1 is SGHTA and CDR2 is FQGNSA. This CDR3 contains 13 residues. Deletions cut 11 bases from V and 1 base from J, with 12 bases between.

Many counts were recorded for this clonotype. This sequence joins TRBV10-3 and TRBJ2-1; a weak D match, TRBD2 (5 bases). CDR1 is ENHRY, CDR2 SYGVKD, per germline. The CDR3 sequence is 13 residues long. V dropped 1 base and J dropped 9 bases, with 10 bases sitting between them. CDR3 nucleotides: TGTGCCATCAGTGAGTGGCTAGCTGGTGAGCAGTTCTTC. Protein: CAISEWLAGEQFF.